This T cell receptor beta chain was documented in a study of response to subunit inactivated influenza vaccine. Each CDR3 protein is one row after TCRdb ran MiXCR on the RT-PCR reads. This sample has roughly 700,000 distinct CDR3 sequences, with approximately 15% found just once. This CDR3 comprises 15 residues. Trimming took 0 bases from V and 1 from J, leaving 10 bases between them. Germline V lookup: CDR1 LGHNA, CDR2 YSLEER. General study results and limits: T cells newly recruited by each seasonal influenza vaccination are few, the authors suggested.

With regard to this clonotype: The target antigen is unknown.

Sequencing was performed on PBMCs from blood, taken less than 15 days before vaccination. This TCR was sampled from a man between 50 and 59 years old who received an inactivated influenza vaccine. The rearrangement joins TRBV4-3 to TRBJ2-7, with unresolved D. CDR3 in amino acids: CASSQDLKGSYEQYF. In nucleotides, the CDR3 is TGCGCCAGCAGCCAAGATCTCAAGGGATCCTACGAGCAGTACTTC.